This TCR beta chain emerged from a study of shared clonotypes between healthy human individuals. Findings and caveats of the study: Only blood was sampled; tissue repertoires likely differ. Across a handful of donors, naive CD4 shared 5% to 6.5%, naive CD8 3% to 3.5%, memory CD4 roughly 2.4%, memory CD8 around 0.36%.

Using immunoSEQ multiplex PCR, the repertoire was profiled, and TCRdb retains in-frame clones only, with some absent. The table has 85,000 to 100,000 clones, 60% to 70% seen once. Turning to this clone: No antigen is known for it.

The germline V gene has CDR1 SGHNT and CDR2 YYREEE (reference sequence). V gave up 0 bases and J gave up 5 bases, with 14 bases separating them. This CDR3 spans 16 amino acids. This receptor was obtained from a man between 25 and 39 years old in good health. The gene calls are TRBV5-4 and TRBJ2-2, with D perhaps TRBD1 (6 bases). Sequenced material: memory CD8+ T cells sorted from blood. As to subset: CD45RO+ cells pooled with CCR7-negative TemRA cells. The DNA of the CDR3 is TGTGCCAGCAGCTTGGATCTACAGGGCATGACCGGGGAGCTGTTTTTT. Translated, it gives CASSLDLQGMTGELFF.